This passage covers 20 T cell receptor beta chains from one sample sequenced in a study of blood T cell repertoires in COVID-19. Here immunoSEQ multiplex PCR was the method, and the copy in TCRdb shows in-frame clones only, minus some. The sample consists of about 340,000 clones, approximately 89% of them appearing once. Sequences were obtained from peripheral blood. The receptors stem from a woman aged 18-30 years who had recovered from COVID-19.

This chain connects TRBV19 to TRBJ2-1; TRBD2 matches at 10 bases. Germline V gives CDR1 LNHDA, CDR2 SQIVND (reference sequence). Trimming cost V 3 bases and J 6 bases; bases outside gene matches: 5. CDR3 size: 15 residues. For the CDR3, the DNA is TGTGCCAGTAGTATTCCCAGCGGGAGGGCCAATGAGCAGTTCTTC. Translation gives CASSIPSGRANEQFF.

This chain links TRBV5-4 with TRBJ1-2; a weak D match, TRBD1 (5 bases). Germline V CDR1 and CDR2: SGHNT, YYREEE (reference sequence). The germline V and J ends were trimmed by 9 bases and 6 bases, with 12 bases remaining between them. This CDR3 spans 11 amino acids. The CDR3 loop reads CATYTGDGYTF. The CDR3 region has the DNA TGTGCCACCTACACAGGAGATGGCTACACCTTC.

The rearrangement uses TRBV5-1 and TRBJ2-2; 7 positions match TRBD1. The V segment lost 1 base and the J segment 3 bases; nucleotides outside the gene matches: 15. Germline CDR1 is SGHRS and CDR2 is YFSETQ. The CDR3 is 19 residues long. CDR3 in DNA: TGCGCCAGCAGCTTGTGGGAACAGGGGAGATTCCGGGACACCGGGGAGCTGTTTTTT. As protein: CASSLWEQGRFRDTGELFF. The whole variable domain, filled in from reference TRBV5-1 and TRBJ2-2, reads KAGVTQTPRYLIKTRGQQVTLSCSPISGHRSVSWYQQTPGQGLQFLFEYFSETQRNKGNFPGRFSGRQFSNSRSEMNVSTLELGDSALYLCASSLWEQGRFRDTGELFFGEGSRLTVL.

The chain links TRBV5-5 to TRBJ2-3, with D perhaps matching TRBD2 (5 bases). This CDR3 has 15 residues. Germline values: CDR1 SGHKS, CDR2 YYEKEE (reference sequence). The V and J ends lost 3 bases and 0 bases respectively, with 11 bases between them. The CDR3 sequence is CASSSGFSSTDTQYF. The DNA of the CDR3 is TGTGCCAGCAGCTCGGGATTCTCTAGCACAGATACGCAGTATTTT.

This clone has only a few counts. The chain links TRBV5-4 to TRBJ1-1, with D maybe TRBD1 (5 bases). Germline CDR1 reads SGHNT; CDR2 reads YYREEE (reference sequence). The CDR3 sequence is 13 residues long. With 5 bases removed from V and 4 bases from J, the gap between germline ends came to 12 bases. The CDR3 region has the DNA TGTGCCAGCAGGCCGGTGACAGCCACTGAAGCTTTCTTT. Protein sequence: CASRPVTATEAFF.

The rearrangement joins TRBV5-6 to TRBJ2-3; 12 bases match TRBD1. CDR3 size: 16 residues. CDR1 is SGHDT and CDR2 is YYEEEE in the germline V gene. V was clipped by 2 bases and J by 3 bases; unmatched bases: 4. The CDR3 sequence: CASSLPGQGATDTQYF. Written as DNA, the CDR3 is TGTGCCAGCAGCTTACCGGGACAGGGGGCAACAGATACGCAGTATTTT.

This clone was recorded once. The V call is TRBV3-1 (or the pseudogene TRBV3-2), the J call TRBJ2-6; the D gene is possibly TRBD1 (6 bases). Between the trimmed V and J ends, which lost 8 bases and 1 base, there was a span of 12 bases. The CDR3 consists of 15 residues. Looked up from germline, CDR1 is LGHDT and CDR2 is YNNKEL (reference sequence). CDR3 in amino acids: CASGLGGSGANVLTF. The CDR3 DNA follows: TGTGCCAGCGGTCTAGGGGGTTCTGGGGCCAACGTCCTGACTTTC.

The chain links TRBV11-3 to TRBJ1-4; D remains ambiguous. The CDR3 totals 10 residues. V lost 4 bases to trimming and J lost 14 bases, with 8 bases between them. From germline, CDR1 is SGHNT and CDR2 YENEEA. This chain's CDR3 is CASSSQCLFF. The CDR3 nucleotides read TGTGCCAGCAGCTCGCAGTGTCTGTTTTTT.

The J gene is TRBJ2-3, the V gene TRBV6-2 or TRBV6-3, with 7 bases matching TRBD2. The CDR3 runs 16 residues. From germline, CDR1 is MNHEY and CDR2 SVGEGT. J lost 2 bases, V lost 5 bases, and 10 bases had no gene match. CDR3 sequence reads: CASSTPGLVLTDTQYF. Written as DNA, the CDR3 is TGTGCCAGCAGTACACCTGGACTAGTCCTCACAGATACGCAGTATTTT.

CDR3 protein: CASTGTSLTGELFF. The CDR3 DNA is TGCGCCAGCACAGGGACTAGTCTCACCGGGGAGCTGTTTTTT. The chain uses TRBV10-2 and TRBJ2-2, with 8 positions matching TRBD2. This CDR3 is 14 amino acids long. V was pared by 7 bases and J by 4 bases, with 5 bases of the junction left unmatched. The germline CDR1 and CDR2 sequences are WSHSY and SAAADI.

The CDR3 nucleotides are TGTGCCAGCAGTTTATCGAGGAACAGGATGAACACTGAAGCTTTCTTT. Encoded protein: CASSLSRNRMNTEAFF. The rearrangement links TRBV27 to TRBJ1-1; TRBD1 might be the D (5 bases). Per the germline V gene, CDR1 is MNHEY and CDR2 is SMNVEV (reference sequence). The CDR3 is 16 residues long. The V end was cut by 0 bases, the J end by 0 bases, with 11 bases between.

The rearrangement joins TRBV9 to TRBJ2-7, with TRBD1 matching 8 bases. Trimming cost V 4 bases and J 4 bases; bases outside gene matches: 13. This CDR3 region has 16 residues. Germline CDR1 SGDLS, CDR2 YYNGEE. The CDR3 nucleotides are TGTGCCAGCAGCCCCCCGGAACGGACAGGGAATTACGAGCAGTACGTC. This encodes CASSPPERTGNYEQYV.

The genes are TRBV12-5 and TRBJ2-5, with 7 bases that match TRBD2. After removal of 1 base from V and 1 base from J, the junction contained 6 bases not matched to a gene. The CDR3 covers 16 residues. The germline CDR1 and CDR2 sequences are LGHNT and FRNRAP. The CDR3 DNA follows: TGTGCTAGTGGTTTGGCGGCGGGAGTAGCCCAAGAGACCCAGTACTTC. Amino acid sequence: CASGLAAGVAQETQYF. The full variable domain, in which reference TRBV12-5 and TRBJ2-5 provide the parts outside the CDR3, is DARVTQTPRHKVTEMGQEVTMRCQPILGHNTVFWYRQTMMQGLELLAYFRNRAPLDDSGMPKDRFSAEMPDATLATLKIQPSEPRDSAVYFCASGLAAGVAQETQYFGPGTRLLVL.

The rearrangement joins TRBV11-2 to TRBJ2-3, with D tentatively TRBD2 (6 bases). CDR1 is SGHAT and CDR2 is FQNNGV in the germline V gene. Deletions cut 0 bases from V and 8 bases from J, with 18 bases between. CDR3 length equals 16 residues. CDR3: CASSLDPLLAASTQYF. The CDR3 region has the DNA TGTGCCAGCAGCTTAGATCCCCTACTAGCTGCCAGTACGCAGTATTTT.

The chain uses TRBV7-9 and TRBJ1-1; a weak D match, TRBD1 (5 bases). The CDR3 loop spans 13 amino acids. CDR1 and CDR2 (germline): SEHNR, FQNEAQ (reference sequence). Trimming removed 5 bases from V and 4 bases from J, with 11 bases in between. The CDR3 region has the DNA TGTGCCAGCAGCCCACAGGTCGGCACTGAAGCTTTCTTT. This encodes CASSPQVGTEAFF.

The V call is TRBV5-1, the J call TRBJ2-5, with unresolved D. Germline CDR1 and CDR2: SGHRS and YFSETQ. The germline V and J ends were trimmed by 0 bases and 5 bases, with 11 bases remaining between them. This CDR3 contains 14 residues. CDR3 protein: CASSLASGMETQYF. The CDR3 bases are TGCGCCAGCAGCTTGGCCTCGGGTATGGAGACCCAGTACTTC.

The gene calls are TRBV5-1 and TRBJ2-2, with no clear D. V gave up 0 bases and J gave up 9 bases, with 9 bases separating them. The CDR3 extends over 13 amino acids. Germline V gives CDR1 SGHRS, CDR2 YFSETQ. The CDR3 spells CASSLDTTRELFF. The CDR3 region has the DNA TGCGCCAGCAGCTTGGATACCACTCGGGAGCTGTTTTTT.

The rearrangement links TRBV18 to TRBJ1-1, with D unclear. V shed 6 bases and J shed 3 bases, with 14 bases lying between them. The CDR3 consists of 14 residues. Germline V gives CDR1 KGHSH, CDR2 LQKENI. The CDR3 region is CASSLTRVYTEAFF. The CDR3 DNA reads TGTGCCAGCTCTCTAACCCGGGTTTACACTGAAGCTTTCTTT.

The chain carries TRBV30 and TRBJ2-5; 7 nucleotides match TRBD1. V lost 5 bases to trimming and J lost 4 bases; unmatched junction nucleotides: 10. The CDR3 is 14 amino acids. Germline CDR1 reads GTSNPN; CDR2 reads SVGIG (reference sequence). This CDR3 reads CAWAVQGWGETQYF. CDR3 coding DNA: TGTGCCTGGGCCGTACAGGGGTGGGGAGAGACCCAGTACTTC.

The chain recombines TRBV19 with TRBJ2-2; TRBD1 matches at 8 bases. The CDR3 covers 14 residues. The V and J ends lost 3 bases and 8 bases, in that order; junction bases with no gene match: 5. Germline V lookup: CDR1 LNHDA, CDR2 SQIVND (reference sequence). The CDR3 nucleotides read TGTGCCAGTAGTATGGGTCAGGGGGCTGGGGAGCTGTTTTTT. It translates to CASSMGQGAGELFF.